This paragraph reports one TCR beta chain. In the source study's methods: Scientists estimated how many nucleated cells there were by amplifying reference gene primers. TCRdb keeps only in-frame clones here, not all; method: immunoSEQ multiplex PCR. For V, J and clone size, that table is used; D and trimming come from the DNA. The repertoire holds tens of thousands of clones, roughly 85% seen once, with approximately 3.9% in the top ten. This sample was taken from a study of blood T cell repertoires in COVID-19. About the study: Sites in the United States, Italy and Spain provided acute and convalescent COVID-19 samples. PBMCs, B-cell-depleted T cells, or T cells were the source of the cDNA or gDNA that made up the material.

The sample consisted of peripheral blood. The TCR comes from a man in his sixties with acute or convalescent COVID-19.

This CDR3 reads CASMKASGGEDTQYF. Written as DNA, the CDR3 is TGTGCCAGCATGAAAGCTAGCGGGGGGGAGGATACGCAGTATTTT. V usage is TRBV2 and J usage is TRBJ2-3; 12 nucleotides agree with TRBD2. J lost 6 bases, V lost 7 bases, and 8 bases had no gene match. The CDR3 length is 15 residues. Germline values: CDR1 SNHLY, CDR2 FYNNEI.